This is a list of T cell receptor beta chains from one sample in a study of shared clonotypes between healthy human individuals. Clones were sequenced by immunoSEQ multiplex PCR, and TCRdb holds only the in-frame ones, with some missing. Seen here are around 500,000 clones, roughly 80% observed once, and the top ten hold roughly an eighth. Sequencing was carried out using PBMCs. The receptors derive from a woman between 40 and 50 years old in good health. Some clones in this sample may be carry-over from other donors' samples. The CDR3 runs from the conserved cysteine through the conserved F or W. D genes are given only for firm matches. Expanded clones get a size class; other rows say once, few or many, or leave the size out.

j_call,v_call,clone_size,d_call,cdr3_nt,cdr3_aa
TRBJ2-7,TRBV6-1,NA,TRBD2,TGTGCCAGCACCAGCGGGAGGGCCCACGAGCAGTACTTC,CASTSGRAHEQYF
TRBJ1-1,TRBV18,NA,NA,TGTGCCAGCTCACCCGCCCTTAACACTGAAGCTTTCTTT,CASSPALNTEAFF
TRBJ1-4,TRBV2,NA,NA,TGTGCCAGCAGTTACCGGGACACTAATGAAAAACTGTTTTTT,CASSYRDTNEKLFF
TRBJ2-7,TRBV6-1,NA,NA,TGTGCCAGCGATTCCAACGCAGGGCGCGAGCAGTACTTC,CASDSNAGREQYF
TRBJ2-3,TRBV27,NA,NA,TGTGCCAGCCAAACCGAGGGGGGTTCGACAGATACGCAGTATTTT,CASQTEGGSTDTQYF
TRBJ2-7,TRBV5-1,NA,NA,TGCGCCAGCAGCTTGGGGTTAGCGGAGGACTACGAGCAGTACTTC,CASSLGLAEDYEQYF
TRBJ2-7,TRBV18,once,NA,TGTGCCAGCTCACCGACAGGAATATCCTACGAGCAGTACTTC,CASSPTGISYEQYF
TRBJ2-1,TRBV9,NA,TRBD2,TGTGCCAGCAGCGCTCTACTAGCGGGAGTCCATGAGCAGTTCTTC,CASSALLAGVHEQFF
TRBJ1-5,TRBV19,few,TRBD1,TGTGCCAGTAGTATACAGGGGGCGCAGCCCCAGCATTTT,CASSIQGAQPQHF
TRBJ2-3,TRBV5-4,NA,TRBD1,TGTGCCAGCAGCGGCCGGGACAGGGCAGATACGCAGTATTTT,CASSGRDRADTQYF
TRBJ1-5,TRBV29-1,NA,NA,TGCAGCGTTGTGGGGACCTCCAATCAGCCCCAGCATTTT,CSVVGTSNQPQHF
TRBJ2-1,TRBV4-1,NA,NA,TGCGCCAGCAGCCAAGTTCGGGACCGCTACAATGAGCAGTTCTTC,CASSQVRDRYNEQFF
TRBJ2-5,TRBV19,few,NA,TGTGCCAGTAGCATGGGGGGGCAGCTAGGCCAAGAGACCCAGTACTTC,CASSMGGQLGQETQYF
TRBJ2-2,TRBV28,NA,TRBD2,TGTGCCAGCAGTTTAATTCTGAGACTAGCGGGAGAAAATACCGGGGAGCTGTTTTTT,CASSLILRLAGENTGELFF
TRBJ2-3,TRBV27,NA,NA,TGTGCCAGCAGTTTTAGAGCCCCAGATACGCAGTATTTT,CASSFRAPDTQYF
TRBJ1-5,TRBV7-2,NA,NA,TGTGCCAGCAGCTTAGATGGGAGGGCATATCAGCCCCAGCATTTT,CASSLDGRAYQPQHF
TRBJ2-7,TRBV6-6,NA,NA,TGTGCCAGCTCTGGGAGTAGGTTCTCCTACGAGCAGTACTTC,CASSGSRFSYEQYF
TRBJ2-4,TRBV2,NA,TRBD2,TGTGCCAGCAGAAGGCGGGGGAACATTCAGTACTTC,CASRRRGNIQYF
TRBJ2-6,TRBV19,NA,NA,TGTGCCAGTAGTCTAGTGATCAAATCACAAAGTCGGGCCAACGTCCTGACTTTC,CASSLVIKSQSRANVLTF
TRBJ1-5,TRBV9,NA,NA,TGTGCCAGCAGCGTAGCCCAGAATCAGCCCCAGCATTTT,CASSVAQNQPQHF
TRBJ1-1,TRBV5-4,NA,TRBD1,TGTGCCAGCAGTTTGGACAGGCAGACTGAAGCTTTCTTT,CASSLDRQTEAFF
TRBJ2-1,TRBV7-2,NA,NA,TGTGCCAGCAGCCTTACAGGTTCGTCCTACAATGAGCAGTTCTTC,CASSLTGSSYNEQFF
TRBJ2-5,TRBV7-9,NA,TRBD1,TGTGCCAGCAGCCTCCCGACAGGGGCGGGGACCCAGTACTTC,CASSLPTGAGTQYF
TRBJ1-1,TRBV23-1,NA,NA,TGCGCCAGCAGTCTCACACCACAAGGTAGAACTGAAGCTTTCTTT,CASSLTPQGRTEAFF
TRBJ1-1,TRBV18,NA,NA,TGTGCCAGCTCACCACAGGGTGAACGGCCAATGAACACTGAAGCTTTCTTT,CASSPQGERPMNTEAFF
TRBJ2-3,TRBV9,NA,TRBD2,TGTGCCAGCAGCCTGCGACCCCTACTAGCGGGAGGTCCAGATACGCAGTATTTT,CASSLRPLLAGGPDTQYF
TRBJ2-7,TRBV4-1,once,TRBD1,TGCGCCAGCAGCTCAGACCGGGACAGGGCTAGGTACGAGCAGTACTTC,CASSSDRDRARYEQYF
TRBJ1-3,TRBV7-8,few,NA,TGTGCCAGCAGCTCTGGGATCTCTGGAAACACCATATATTTT,CASSSGISGNTIYF
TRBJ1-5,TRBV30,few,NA,TGTGCCTGGAGTGTACCAGGCCTATACAATCAGCCCCAGCATTTT,CAWSVPGLYNQPQHF
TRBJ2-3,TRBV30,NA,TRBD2,TGTGCCTGGGCCCGAGGACTAGCGGCGATAGTGGCGCAGTATTTT,CAWARGLAAIVAQYF
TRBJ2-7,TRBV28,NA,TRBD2,TGTGCCAGCAGTTTTTCGGGAGGCTGGGTTGCCTACGAGCAGTACTTC,CASSFSGGWVAYEQYF
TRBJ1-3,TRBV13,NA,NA,TGTGCCAGCAGCCGCTTTAGGGTGAGCTCTGGAAACACCATATATTTT,CASSRFRVSSGNTIYF
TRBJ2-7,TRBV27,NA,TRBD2,TGTGCCAGCAGTACCCCACTAGCGGGAGTGTACGAGCAGTACTTC,CASSTPLAGVYEQYF
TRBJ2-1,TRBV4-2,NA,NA,TGTGCCAGCAGCCAAGTGGGGACTCAACTAGAGGACAATGAGCAGTTCTTC,CASSQVGTQLEDNEQFF
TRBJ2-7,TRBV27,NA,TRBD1,TGTGCCAGCAGTTTTGGTCGGACAGGGCTCTACGAGCAGTACTTC,CASSFGRTGLYEQYF
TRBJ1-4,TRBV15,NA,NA,TGTGCCACCAGCAGAGATACGGGGCTAATAGAAAAACTGTTTTTT,CATSRDTGLIEKLFF
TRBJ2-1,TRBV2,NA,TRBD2,TGTGCCAGCAGTAGGCTAGCGGGAGTCTACAATGAGCAGTTCTTC,CASSRLAGVYNEQFF
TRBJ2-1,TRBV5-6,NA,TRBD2,TGTGCCAGCAGCCCTCTCCTCGCGGGGGGCTCCTACAATGAGCAGTTCTTC,CASSPLLAGGSYNEQFF
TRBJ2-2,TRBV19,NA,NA,TGTGCCAGTAGTATCGCCACTAGGAGCGGGGAGCTGTTTTTT,CASSIATRSGELFF
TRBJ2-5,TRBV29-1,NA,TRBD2,TGCAGCGGGCGACTAGCGGGAGCCGGGGAGCAGTACTTC,CSGRLAGAGEQYF
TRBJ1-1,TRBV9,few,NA,TGTGCCAGCAGCGTAGAGGGACACGGGAAAGCTTTCTTT,CASSVEGHGKAFF